Given below is one T cell receptor (beta chain) in context. Authors of the study amplified TCR beta CDR3 regions from RNA transcripts. First-round RT-PCR with HTBI primers amplified the TCR CDR3 region. TCRdb passed the multiplex PCR reads through MiXCR, listing each CDR3 protein once. The sample holds fewer than 650,000 distinct CDR3 sequences, roughly 14% seen once. The CDR3 is made up of 15 amino acids. J gave up 8 bases and V 6 bases, and 10 bases lay outside the gene matches. The entry originates in a study of T cells in Graves' hyperthyroidism and ophthalmopathy. This TCR came from a middle-aged woman with Graves' ophthalmopathy. This chain uses TRBV12-3 or TRBV12-4 with TRBJ1-1; 12 bases agree with TRBD1. Sequencing used blood. The chain's CDR3 is CASSFRAGTGGEAFF. CDR3 sequence (DNA): TGTGCCAGCAGCTTTCGGGCAGGGACAGGGGGCGAAGCTTTCTTT.